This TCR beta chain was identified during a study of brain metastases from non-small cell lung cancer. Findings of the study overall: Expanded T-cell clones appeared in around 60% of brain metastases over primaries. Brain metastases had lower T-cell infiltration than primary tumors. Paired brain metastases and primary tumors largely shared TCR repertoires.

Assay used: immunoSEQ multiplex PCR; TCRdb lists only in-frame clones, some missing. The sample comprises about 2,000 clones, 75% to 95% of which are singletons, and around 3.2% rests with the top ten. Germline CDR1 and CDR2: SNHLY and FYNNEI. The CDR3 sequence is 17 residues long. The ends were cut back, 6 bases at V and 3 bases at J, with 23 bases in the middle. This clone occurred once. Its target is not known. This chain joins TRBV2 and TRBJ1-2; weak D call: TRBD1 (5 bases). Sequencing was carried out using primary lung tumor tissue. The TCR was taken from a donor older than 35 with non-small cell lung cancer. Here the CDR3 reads CASSDSPVDGYYYGYTF. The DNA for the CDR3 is TGTGCCAGCAGCGACAGTCCCGTGGACGGATACTACTATGGCTACACCTTC.